The present T cell receptor (beta chain) was sequenced within a study of blood T cell repertoires in COVID-19. In the study overall: Researchers got acute and convalescent COVID-19 samples from the United States, Italy and Spain.

Per the original data handling: Amplification with reference gene primers provided the estimates of nucleated cell counts. This table comes from immunoSEQ multiplex PCR, and its TCRdb copy is limited to in-frame clones, with some not included. The DNA was the basis for D and trimming; V, J and clone size are from that table. Of 200,000 to 250,000 clones in the sample, around nine tenths were seen once. The Seattle patients, enrolled during active infection, were followed longitudinally. Between the trimmed V and J ends, which lost 1 base and 3 bases, there was a span of 12 bases. Germline lookup yields CDR1 PRHDT and CDR2 FYEKMQ (reference sequence). The CDR3 loop spans 15 amino acids.

This chain connects TRBV13 to TRBJ1-2, with D possibly TRBD1 on 6 matching bases. Sequenced material: peripheral blood. The clonotype was recovered from a man in his sixties with COVID-19, enrolled during active disease. CDR3 DNA sequence: TGTGCCAGCAGCTTAGTGGGCAGGGGAGACTATGGCTACACCTTC. Translating gives CASSLVGRGDYGYTF.